A single sample is the source of the 27 T cell receptor beta chains below, sequenced in a study of post-analysis software for immune sequencing data. Their specific antigens are unknown. Every TCR beta cDNA library bore unique molecular identifiers. TCRdb re-derived calls from the PCR reads in MiXCR, one entry per CDR3 protein. The data show 740,000 or so distinct CDR3 sequences, about 50% seen once. General study points: Elevated frequency relative to controls characterized a handful of TRBV segments in patients, TRBV5-6, TRBV5-1 and TRBV20-1 among them.

The sequencing sample was made of blood. The receptor source for this set is a girl between 10 and 17 years old with multiple sclerosis.

This clonotype was counted a few times. This chain connects TRBV3-1 to TRBJ1-2; D gene ambiguous. V was shortened by 1 base and J by 0 bases, with 15 bases between the two germline ends. The CDR3 has 17 residues. Per the germline V gene, CDR1 is LGHDT and CDR2 is YNNKEL (reference sequence). Here the CDR3 DNA reads TGTGCCAGCAGCCAAGGGAGTTCAGATTTAGCTAACTATGGCTACACCTTC. Protein product: CASSQGSSDLANYGYTF.

This sequence joins TRBV20-1 and TRBJ2-1, with 10 bases aligning to TRBD2. This CDR3 is 15 amino acids long. V shed 5 bases, J shed 3 bases, and the junction held 7 bases outside the gene matches. CDR1 is DFQATT and CDR2 is SNEGSKA in the germline V gene (reference sequence). For the CDR3, the DNA is TGCAGTGCTCAGTCCTGGACTAGCGGCTACAATGAGCAGTTCTTC. Amino acids: CSAQSWTSGYNEQFF.

This clonotype was seen a handful of times. This chain joins TRBV7-8 and TRBJ1-5; 8 nucleotides line up with TRBD1. The CDR3 extends over 16 amino acids. Germline assignment: CDR1 SGHVS and CDR2 FQNEAQ. The V gene end was trimmed by 5 bases and the J gene end by 0 bases; junction bases not matched to a gene: 6. The CDR3 reads CASSIQGGYSNQPQHF. The CDR3 DNA reads as TGTGCCAGCAGCATACAGGGGGGGTATAGCAATCAGCCCCAGCATTTT. The full variable domain, with the rest looked up from reference TRBV7-8 and TRBJ1-5, is GAGVSQSPRYKVAKRGQDVALRCDPISGHVSLFWYQQALGQGPEFLTYFQNEAQLDKSGLPSDRFFAERPEGSVSTLKIQRTQQEDSAVYLCASSIQGGYSNQPQHFGDGTRLSIL.

The chain is built from TRBV5-1 and TRBJ2-5, with D perhaps assigned TRBD1 or TRBD2 (5 bases each). The germline CDR1 and CDR2 sequences are SGHRS and YFSETQ. Trimming took off 0 bases at V and 2 bases at J, with 11 bases between the two ends. The CDR3 sequence is 15 residues long. CDR3 residues: CASSLEGKRQETQYF. The CDR3 DNA reads as TGCGCCAGCAGCTTGGAGGGGAAGCGGCAAGAGACCCAGTACTTC.

The chain links TRBV5-1 to TRBJ2-1; a possible D gene is TRBD1 (5 bases). CDR3 length: 13 amino acids. Germline V lookup: CDR1 SGHRS, CDR2 YFSETQ. V lost 8 bases and J 8 bases, leaving 17 bases between the germline ends. The CDR3 sequence: CASKGSGFDEQFF. In nucleotides, the CDR3 is TGCGCCAGTAAGGGTTCAGGGTTCGATGAGCAGTTCTTC.

Only one count was recorded for this clonotype. The genes are TRBV7-2 and TRBJ1-5, with D perhaps matching TRBD1 (5 bases). V was pared by 2 bases and J by 8 bases, with 16 bases between. This CDR3 contains 15 residues. The germline V gene has CDR1 SGHTA and CDR2 FQGNSA. Written as DNA, the CDR3 is TGTGCCAGCAGCTTATGGGACCTACAGGCGGAGCCCCAGCATTTT. Protein: CASSLWDLQAEPQHF.

The rearrangement links TRBV5-1 to TRBJ2-5, with 13 bases fitting TRBD2. CDR3 length: 17 amino acids. Germline assignment: CDR1 SGHRS and CDR2 YFSETQ. J was trimmed by 5 bases and V by 4 bases; bases with no gene match: 11. The CDR3 DNA sequence: TGCGCCAGCAGCCCAATACGGACTAGCGGGAGTCGGGAGACCCAGTACTTC. Translation gives CASSPIRTSGSRETQYF.

The chain links TRBV11-2 to TRBJ2-7, with TRBD2 matching over 8 bases. The V and J ends lost 5 bases and 0 bases, in that order; junction bases with no gene match: 9. CDR1 SGHAT and CDR2 FQNNGV come from the germline V gene. The CDR3 has 16 amino acids. CDR3 residues: CASSPEAGGSSYEQYF. The DNA for the CDR3 is TGTGCCAGCAGCCCCGAGGCGGGAGGCAGCTCCTACGAGCAGTACTTC.

V is TRBV20-1 and J is TRBJ2-5; 8 bases agree with TRBD1. The CDR3 extends over 12 amino acids. Trimming at V came to 6 bases and at J to 5 bases, leaving 5 bases not matched to a gene. The germline gives CDR1 DFQATT, CDR2 SNEGSKA (reference sequence). The CDR3 DNA is TGCAGTGCCAAAGACAGGGGTGAGACCCAGTACTTC. It translates to CSAKDRGETQYF.

The J gene is TRBJ2-3, the V gene TRBV7-9; D is unresolved. The germline V gene has CDR1 SEHNR and CDR2 FQNEAQ (reference sequence). The length of the CDR3 is 12 residues. The V end was cut by 8 bases, the J end by 4 bases, with 10 bases between. Written as DNA, the CDR3 is TGTGCCAGCGTCCGTGGGTCAGATACGCAGTATTTT. The encoded protein is CASVRGSDTQYF.

This clonotype has only a few counts. V gene TRBV12-3 or TRBV12-4 combines with J gene TRBJ2-3; 7 positions agree with TRBD2. The CDR3 covers 18 residues. J gave up 0 bases and V 6 bases, and 15 bases lay outside the gene matches. In DNA form, the CDR3 reads TGTGCCAGCAGGAGAGCCGGGACTACCACCCAGAGCACAGATACGCAGTATTTT. It is translated as CASRRAGTTTQSTDTQYF.

The chain recombines TRBV7-9 with TRBJ1-2; TRBD1 might be the D (6 bases). The CDR3 contains 17 residues. V was clipped by 0 bases and J by 2 bases, with 16 bases between them. Germline CDR1 reads SEHNR; CDR2 reads FQNEAQ (reference sequence). The DNA for the CDR3 is TGTGCCAGCAGCTTAGCCCTGGGGGGCCAGAAGAACTATGGCTACACCTTC. Protein product: CASSLALGGQKNYGYTF. The full variable domain, its missing parts supplied by reference TRBV7-9 and TRBJ1-2, is DTGVSQNPRHKITKRGQNVTFRCDPISEHNRLYWYRQTLGQGPEFLTYFQNEAQLEKSRLLSDRFSAERPKGSFSTLEIQRTEQGDSAMYLCASSLALGGQKNYGYTFGSGTRLTVV.

This clonotype was counted only a few times. The chain has TRBV12-3 or TRBV12-4 and TRBJ2-7; 8 nucleotides align to TRBD1. Germline trimming cut 5 bases from V and 2 bases from J; bases unmatched to any gene: 5. CDR3 length: 14 amino acids. The CDR3 DNA sequence: TGTGCCAGCAGTATGAGGACAGGGACCTACGAGCAGTACTTC. The encoded protein is CASSMRTGTYEQYF.

The V gene is TRBV12-3 or TRBV12-4, the J gene TRBJ2-1; 9 bases match TRBD2. The junction had 17 bases not matched to a gene; V was cut back by 0 bases and J by 8 bases. The CDR3 runs 19 residues. The CDR3 protein is CASSLAYRGLAGHRDEQFF. CDR3 DNA: TGTGCCAGCAGTTTAGCCTATCGGGGTCTAGCGGGACACAGGGATGAGCAGTTCTTC.

The J gene is TRBJ2-7, the V gene TRBV3-1; TRBD1 might be the D (5 bases). The germline CDR1 and CDR2 sequences are LGHDT and YNNKEL (reference sequence). The ends were cut back, 3 bases at V and 3 bases at J, with 9 bases in the middle. The CDR3 loop spans 13 amino acids. CDR3 sequence: CASSQRQNYEQYF. The CDR3 coding sequence is TGTGCCAGCAGCCAGAGACAGAACTACGAGCAGTACTTC.

This rearrangement joins TRBV20-1 to TRBJ2-1; the D call may be TRBD1 or TRBD2 (5 bases each). The CDR3 is 14 residues long. Deletions cut 6 bases from V and 0 bases from J, with 12 bases between. Per the germline V gene, CDR1 is DFQATT and CDR2 is SNEGSKA (reference sequence). CDR3: CSAKGPSSYNEQFF. The CDR3 bases are TGCAGTGCAAAGGGACCGAGCTCCTACAATGAGCAGTTCTTC.

V and J are TRBV10-3 and TRBJ1-6; unclear D gene. The V and J ends lost 0 bases and 8 bases respectively, with 14 bases between them. The CDR3 has 16 residues. Per germline, CDR1 ENHRY and CDR2 SYGVKD. CDR3 in DNA: TGTGCCATCAGTGAGTCGAGGGTTATTAAAGATTCACCCCTCCACTTT. Amino acid sequence: CAISESRVIKDSPLHF.

This sequence joins TRBV28 and TRBJ1-4, with a tentative D call TRBD1 (6 bases). In germline, CDR1 is MDHEN, CDR2 SYDVKM. The CDR3 has 16 residues. Deletions cut 6 bases from V and 3 bases from J, with 17 bases between. The chain's CDR3 is CASRLEYRAANEKLFF. For the CDR3, the DNA is TGTGCCAGCAGGCTAGAATACAGGGCGGCTAATGAAAAACTGTTTTTT.

This sequence joins TRBV7-2 and TRBJ1-1; weak D call: TRBD1 (6 bases). Germline V CDR1 and CDR2: SGHTA, FQGNSA. This CDR3 has 14 amino acids. V dropped 4 bases and J dropped 4 bases, with 13 bases sitting between them. CDR3 bases: TGTGCCAGCAGCTCCCAGAGAGGGGGCACTGAAGCTTTCTTT. Its translation is CASSSQRGGTEAFF.

V is TRBV6-4 and J is TRBJ2-1, with D perhaps assigned TRBD1 or TRBD2 (6 bases each). This CDR3 is 15 amino acids long. The ends were cut back, 3 bases at V and 4 bases at J, with 13 bases in the middle. Germline V gene sequence: CDR1 MRHNA, CDR2 SNTAGT. CDR3 region: CASSEFGGDYNEQFF. For the CDR3, the DNA is TGTGCCAGCAGTGAGTTCGGGGGCGATTACAATGAGCAGTTCTTC.

The chain links TRBV5-1 to TRBJ2-1; 10 bases match TRBD1. V dropped 4 bases and J dropped 0; count of bases not matched to a gene: 13. The germline gives CDR1 SGHRS, CDR2 YFSETQ. The CDR3 spans 19 residues. The CDR3 DNA is TGCGCCAGCAGCGGAATCCGGGACAGGGGCCGTAGCTCCTACAATGAGCAGTTCTTC. Protein product: CASSGIRDRGRSSYNEQFF.

CDR3 in amino acids: CASTASGRRSYNEQFF. The CDR3 nucleotides are TGTGCCAGCACCGCTAGCGGACGCCGCTCCTACAATGAGCAGTTCTTC. This rearrangement joins TRBV12-3 or TRBV12-4 to TRBJ2-1; 7 bases are a match to TRBD2. This CDR3 region has 16 residues. Trimming removed 7 bases from V and 0 bases from J; junction bases left unmatched: 9.

The chain uses TRBV7-6 and TRBJ2-5; perhaps TRBD2 as D (6 bases). CDR3 size: 14 residues. V gave up 4 bases and J gave up 4 bases, with 13 bases separating them. Per germline, CDR1 SGHVS and CDR2 FNYEAQ. CDR3 nucleotides: TGTGCCAGCAGCTCCTGGGGGGTCGGAGAGACCCAGTACTTC. Its translation is CASSSWGVGETQYF. The whole variable domain, remainder taken from reference TRBV7-6 and TRBJ2-5, is GAGVSQSPRYKVTKRGQDVALRCDPISGHVSLYWYRQALGQGPEFLTYFNYEAQQDKSGLPNDRFSAERPEGSISTLTIQRTEQRDSAMYRCASSSWGVGETQYFGPGTRLLVL.

This clonotype was seen ten or more times. A junction boundary mismatches the germline segment, possibly from a read error. V is TRBV5-1 and J is TRBJ2-3; possible D gene TRBD2, 6 bases. CDR3 length: 14 amino acids. The V gene's germline CDR1 is SGHRS and CDR2 YFSETQ. CDR3 DNA sequence: TGTGCCAGCAGCTTGGAGGGTAGCACAGATACGCAGTATTTT. Residues: CASSLEGSTDTQYF. Full variable domain (rest looked up from reference TRBV5-1 and TRBJ2-3): KAGVTQTPRYLIKTRGQQVTLSCSPISGHRSVSWYQQTPGQGLQFLFEYFSETQRNKGNFPGRFSGRQFSNSRSEMNVSTLELGDSALYLCASSLEGSTDTQYFGPGTRLTVL.

The rearrangement joins TRBV7-3 to TRBJ2-5; maybe TRBD2 (6 bases). The DNA end is more similar to TRBJ2-7, so the J call may be wrong. CDR1 and CDR2 from the germline V gene are SGHTA and FQGTGA. This CDR3 is 14 amino acids long. For the CDR3, the DNA is TGTGCCAGCAGCTTAACCCCAGCGGGCTACGAGCAGTACTTC. Its translation: CASSLTPAGYEQYF.

The rearrangement joins TRBV20-1 to TRBJ2-1, with 14 nucleotides matching TRBD2. Germline V gene data show CDR1 as DFQATT and CDR2 as SNEGSKA (reference sequence). The V gene end was trimmed by 1 base and the J gene end by 7 bases; junction bases not matched to a gene: 9. The CDR3 is 17 amino acids. In DNA, the CDR3 is TGCAGTGCTAGAGCCCCGGGGACTAGCGGGAGTTGGAATGAGCAGTTCTTC. Its protein is CSARAPGTSGSWNEQFF.

This clonotype has only a few counts. The V gene is TRBV4-1, the J gene TRBJ2-7; 10 bases are shared with TRBD2. CDR3 length equals 16 residues. Germline V gives CDR1 MGHRA, CDR2 YSYEKL. Germline trimming cut 1 base from V and 2 bases from J; bases unmatched to any gene: 5. The DNA for the CDR3 is TGCGCCAGCAGCCAAGGGGCTAGCGGGAGACCCTACGAGCAGTACTTC. Its translation is CASSQGASGRPYEQYF.